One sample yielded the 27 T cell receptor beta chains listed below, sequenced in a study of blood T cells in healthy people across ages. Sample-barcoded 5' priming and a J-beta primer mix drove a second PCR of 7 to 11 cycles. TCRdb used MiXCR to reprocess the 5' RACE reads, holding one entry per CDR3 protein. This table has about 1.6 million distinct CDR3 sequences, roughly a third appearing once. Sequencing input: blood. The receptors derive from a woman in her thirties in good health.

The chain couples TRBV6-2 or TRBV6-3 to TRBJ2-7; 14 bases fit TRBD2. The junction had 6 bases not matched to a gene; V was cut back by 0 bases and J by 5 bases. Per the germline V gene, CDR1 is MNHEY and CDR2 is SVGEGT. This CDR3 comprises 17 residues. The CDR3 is CASSYSGTSGGRDEQYF. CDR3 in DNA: TGTGCCAGCAGTTACTCGGGGACTAGCGGGGGCAGGGACGAGCAGTACTTC.

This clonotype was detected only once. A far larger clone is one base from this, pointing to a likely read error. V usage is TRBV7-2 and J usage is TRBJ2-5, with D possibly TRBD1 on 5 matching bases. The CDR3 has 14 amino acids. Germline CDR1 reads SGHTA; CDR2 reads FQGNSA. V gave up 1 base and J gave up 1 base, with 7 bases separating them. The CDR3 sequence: CTSSLGGTQETQYF. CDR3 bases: TGTACCAGCAGCTTAGGGGGCACCCAAGAGACCCAGTACTTC.

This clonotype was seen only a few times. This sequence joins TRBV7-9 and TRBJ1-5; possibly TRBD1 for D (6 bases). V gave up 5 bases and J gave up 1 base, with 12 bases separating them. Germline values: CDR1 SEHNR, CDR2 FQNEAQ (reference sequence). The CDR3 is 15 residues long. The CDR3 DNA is TGTGCCAGCAGCCCGGACAGATGGAGCAATCAGCCCCAGCATTTT. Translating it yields CASSPDRWSNQPQHF.

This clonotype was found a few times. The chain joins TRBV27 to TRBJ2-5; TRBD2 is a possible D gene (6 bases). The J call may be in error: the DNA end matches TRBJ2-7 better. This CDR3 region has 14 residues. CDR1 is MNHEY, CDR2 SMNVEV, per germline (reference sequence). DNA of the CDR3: TGTGCCAGCAGTCTAGGGACTCGCGGGTACGAGCAGTACTTC. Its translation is CASSLGTRGYEQYF.

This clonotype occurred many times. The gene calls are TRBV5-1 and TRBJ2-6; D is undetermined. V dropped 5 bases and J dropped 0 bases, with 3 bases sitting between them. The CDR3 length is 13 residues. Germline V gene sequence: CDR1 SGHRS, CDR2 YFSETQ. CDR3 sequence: CASRDSGANVLTF. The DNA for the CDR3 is TGCGCCAGCAGGGACTCTGGGGCCAACGTCCTGACTTTC.

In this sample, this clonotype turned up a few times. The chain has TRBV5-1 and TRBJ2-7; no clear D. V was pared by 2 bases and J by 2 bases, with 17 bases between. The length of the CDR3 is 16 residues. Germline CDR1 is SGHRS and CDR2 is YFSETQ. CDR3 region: CASSLKYRTSPYEQYF. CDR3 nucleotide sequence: TGCGCCAGCAGCTTAAAATACAGAACCTCGCCCTACGAGCAGTACTTC.

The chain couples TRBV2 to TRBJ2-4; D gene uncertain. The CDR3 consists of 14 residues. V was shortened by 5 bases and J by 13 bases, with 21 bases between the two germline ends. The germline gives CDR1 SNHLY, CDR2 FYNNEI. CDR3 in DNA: TGTGCCAGCAGTCCAGCATGGGCGTACAATGAGCAGTACTTC. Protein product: CASSPAWAYNEQYF.

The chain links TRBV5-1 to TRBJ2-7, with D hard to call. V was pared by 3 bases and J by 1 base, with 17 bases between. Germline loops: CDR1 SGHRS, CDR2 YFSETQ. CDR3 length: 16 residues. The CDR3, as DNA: TGCGCCAGCAGCTCAGCCGAACTAACAAGGTCCTACGAGCAGTACTTC. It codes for CASSSAELTRSYEQYF.

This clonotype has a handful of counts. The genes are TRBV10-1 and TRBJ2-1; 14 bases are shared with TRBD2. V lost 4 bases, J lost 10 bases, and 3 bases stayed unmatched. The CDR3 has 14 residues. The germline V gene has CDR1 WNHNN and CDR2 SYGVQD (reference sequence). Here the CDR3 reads CASSGTSGGREQFF. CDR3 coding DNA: TGCGCCAGCAGTGGGACTAGCGGGGGGAGAGAGCAGTTCTTC.

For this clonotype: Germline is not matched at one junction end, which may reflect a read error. CDR3 nucleotide sequence: TGTGCCACCAGCAGAGATCGTCGGGGGCGCGCCTATGGCCACACCTTC. Protein product: CATSRDRRGRAYGHTF. The chain uses TRBV15 and TRBJ1-2, with D possibly being TRBD1 (6 bases). This CDR3 is built from 16 residues. CDR1 and CDR2 (germline): LNHNV, YYDKDF (reference sequence).

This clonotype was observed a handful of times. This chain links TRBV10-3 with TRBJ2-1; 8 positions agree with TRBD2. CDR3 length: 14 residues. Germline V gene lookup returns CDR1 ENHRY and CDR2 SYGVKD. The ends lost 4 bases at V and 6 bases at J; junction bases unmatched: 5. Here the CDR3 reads CAISVPGTSNEQFF. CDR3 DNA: TGTGCCATCAGTGTCCCCGGGACTAGCAATGAGCAGTTCTTC.

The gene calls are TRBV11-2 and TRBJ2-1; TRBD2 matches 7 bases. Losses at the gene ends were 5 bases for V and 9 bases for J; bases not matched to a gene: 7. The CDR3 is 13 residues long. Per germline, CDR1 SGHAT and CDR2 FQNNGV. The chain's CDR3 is CASSPPKRGEQFF. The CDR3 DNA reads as TGTGCCAGCAGCCCCCCCAAGCGGGGTGAGCAGTTCTTC.

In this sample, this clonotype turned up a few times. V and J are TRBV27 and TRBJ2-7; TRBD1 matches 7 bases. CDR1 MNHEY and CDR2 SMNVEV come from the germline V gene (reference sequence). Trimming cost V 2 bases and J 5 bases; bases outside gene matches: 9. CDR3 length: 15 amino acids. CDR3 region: CASSLRGRVVNEQYF. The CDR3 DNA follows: TGTGCCAGCAGTTTAAGGGGGCGGGTGGTCAACGAGCAGTACTTC.

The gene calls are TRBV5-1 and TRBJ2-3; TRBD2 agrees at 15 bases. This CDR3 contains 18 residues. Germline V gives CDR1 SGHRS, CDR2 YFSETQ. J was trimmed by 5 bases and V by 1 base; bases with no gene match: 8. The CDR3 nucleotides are TGCGCCAGCAGCTTGTACGGACTAGCGGGGGGGATACAAGATACGCAGTATTTT. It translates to CASSLYGLAGGIQDTQYF.

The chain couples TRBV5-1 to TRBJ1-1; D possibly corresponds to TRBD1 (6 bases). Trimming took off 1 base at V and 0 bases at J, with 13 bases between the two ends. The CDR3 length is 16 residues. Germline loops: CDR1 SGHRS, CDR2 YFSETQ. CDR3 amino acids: CASSLLNQGLNTEAFF. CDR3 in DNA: TGCGCCAGCAGCTTGCTTAACCAGGGGTTGAACACTGAAGCTTTCTTT.

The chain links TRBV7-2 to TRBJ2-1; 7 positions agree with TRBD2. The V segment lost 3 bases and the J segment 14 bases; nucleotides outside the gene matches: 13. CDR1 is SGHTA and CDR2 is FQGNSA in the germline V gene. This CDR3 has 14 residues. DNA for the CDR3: TGTGCCAGCAGCTTCGCACGACTAGCCGGGGAGGAGTTCTTC. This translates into CASSFARLAGEEFF.

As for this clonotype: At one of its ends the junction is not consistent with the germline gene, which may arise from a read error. The CDR3 spells CASSLDVASADMQYF. The DNA of the CDR3 is TGCGCCAGCAGCTTGGACGTAGCTAGCGCAGATATGCAGTATTTT. The J gene is TRBJ2-3, the V gene TRBV5-1; tentatively, D is TRBD2 (6 bases). Germline CDR1 SGHRS, CDR2 YFSETQ. The CDR3 runs 15 residues.

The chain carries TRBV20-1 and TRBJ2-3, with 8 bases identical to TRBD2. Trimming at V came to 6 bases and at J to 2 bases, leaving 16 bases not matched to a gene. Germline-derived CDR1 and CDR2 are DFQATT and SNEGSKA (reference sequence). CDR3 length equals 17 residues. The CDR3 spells CSAGGGTDLIFTDTQYF. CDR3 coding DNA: TGCAGTGCCGGGGGGGGTACGGATCTAATTTTCACAGATACGCAGTATTTT.

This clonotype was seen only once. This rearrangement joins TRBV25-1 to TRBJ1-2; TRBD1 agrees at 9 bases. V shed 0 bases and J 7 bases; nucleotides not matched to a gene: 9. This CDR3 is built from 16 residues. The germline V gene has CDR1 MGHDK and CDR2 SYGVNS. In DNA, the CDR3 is TGTGCCAGCAGTGAATATCTCCGACAGGGGGGGGTTGGCTACACCTTC. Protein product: CASSEYLRQGGVGYTF.

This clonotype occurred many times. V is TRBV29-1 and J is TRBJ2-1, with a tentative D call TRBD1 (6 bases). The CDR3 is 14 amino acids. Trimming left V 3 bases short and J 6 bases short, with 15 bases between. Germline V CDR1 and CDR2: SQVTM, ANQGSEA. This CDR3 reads CSVDPGALINEQFF. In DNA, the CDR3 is TGCAGCGTTGACCCAGGGGCGCTTATCAATGAGCAGTTCTTC.

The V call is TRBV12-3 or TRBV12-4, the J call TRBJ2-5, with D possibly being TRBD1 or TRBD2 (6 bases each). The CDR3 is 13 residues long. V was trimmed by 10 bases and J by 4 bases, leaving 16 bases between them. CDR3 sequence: CANPEGGLETQYF. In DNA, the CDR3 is TGTGCCAACCCAGAGGGGGGTTTAGAGACCCAGTACTTC.

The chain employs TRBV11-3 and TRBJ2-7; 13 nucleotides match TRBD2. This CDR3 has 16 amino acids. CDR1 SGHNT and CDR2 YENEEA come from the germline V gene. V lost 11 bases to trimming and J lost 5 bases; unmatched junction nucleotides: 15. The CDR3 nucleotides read TGTGCCGCATACGGACTAGCGGGAGTTTTTCTTGACGAGCAGTACTTC. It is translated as CAAYGLAGVFLDEQYF.

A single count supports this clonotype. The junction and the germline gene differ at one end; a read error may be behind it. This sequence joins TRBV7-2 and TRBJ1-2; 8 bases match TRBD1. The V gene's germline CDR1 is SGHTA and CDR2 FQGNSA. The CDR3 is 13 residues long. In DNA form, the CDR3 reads TGTGTCAGCAGCTTAGACAGGGGCTATGGCTACACCTTC. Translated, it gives CVSSLDRGYGYTF. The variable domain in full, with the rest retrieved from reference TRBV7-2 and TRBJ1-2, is GAGVSQSPSNKVTEKGKDVELRCDPISGHTALYWYRQSLGQGLEFLIYFQGNSAPDKSGLPSDRFSAERTGGSVSTLTIQRTQQEDSAVYLCVSSLDRGYGYTFGSGTRLTVV.

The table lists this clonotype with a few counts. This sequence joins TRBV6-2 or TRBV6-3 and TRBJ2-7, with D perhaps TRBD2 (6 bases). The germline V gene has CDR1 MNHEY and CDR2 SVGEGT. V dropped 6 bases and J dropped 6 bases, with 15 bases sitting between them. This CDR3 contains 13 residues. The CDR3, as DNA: TGTGCCAGCAGACCGGGACTGGCTCGCGAGCAGTACTTC. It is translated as CASRPGLAREQYF.

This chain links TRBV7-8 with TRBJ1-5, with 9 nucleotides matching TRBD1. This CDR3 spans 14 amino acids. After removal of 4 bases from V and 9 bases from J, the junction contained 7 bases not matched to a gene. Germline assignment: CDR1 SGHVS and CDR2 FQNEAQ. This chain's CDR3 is CASSSGQGRWPQHF. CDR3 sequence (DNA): TGTGCCAGCAGCTCTGGACAGGGGAGGTGGCCCCAGCATTTT.

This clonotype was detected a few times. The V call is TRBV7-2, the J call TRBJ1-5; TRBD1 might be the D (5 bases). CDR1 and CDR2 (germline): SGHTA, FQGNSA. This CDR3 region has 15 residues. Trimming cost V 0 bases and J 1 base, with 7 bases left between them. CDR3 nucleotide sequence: TGTGCCAGCAGCTTAGCGCACAGGAGCAATCAGCCCCAGCATTTT. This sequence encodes CASSLAHRSNQPQHF.

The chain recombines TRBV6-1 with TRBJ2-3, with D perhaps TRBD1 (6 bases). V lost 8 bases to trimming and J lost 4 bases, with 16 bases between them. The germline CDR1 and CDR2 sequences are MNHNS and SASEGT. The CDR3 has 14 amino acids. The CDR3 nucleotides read TGTGCCAGCGGGACGGACAGAATCGCAGATACGCAGTATTTT. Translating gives CASGTDRIADTQYF.